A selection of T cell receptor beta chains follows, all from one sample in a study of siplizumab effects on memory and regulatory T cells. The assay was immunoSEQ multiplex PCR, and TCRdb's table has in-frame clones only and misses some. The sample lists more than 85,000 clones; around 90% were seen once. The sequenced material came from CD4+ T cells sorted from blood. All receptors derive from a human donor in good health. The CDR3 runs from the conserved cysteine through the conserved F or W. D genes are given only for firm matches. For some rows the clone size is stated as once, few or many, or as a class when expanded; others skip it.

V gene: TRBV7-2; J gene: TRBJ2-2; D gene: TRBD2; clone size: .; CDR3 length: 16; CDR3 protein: CASSYSGGANTGELFF; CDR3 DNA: TGTGCCAGCAGCTATTCCGGGGGGGCGAACACCGGGGAGCTGTTTTTT
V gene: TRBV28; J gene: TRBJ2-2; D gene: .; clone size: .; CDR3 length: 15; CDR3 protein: CASSPQGYNTGELFF; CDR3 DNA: TGTGCCAGCAGTCCTCAGGGTTATAACACCGGGGAGCTGTTTTTT
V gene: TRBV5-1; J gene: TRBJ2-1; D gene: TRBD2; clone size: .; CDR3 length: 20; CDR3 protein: CASSLRSLWREARIYNEQFF; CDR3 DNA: TGCGCCAGCAGCTTGAGGAGTCTCTGGCGGGAGGCTCGTATCTACAATGAGCAGTTCTTC
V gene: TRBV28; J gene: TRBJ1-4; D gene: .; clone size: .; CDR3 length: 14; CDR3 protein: CASHGGAWGEKLFF; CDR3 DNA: TGTGCCAGCCATGGGGGCGCTTGGGGTGAAAAACTGTTTTTT
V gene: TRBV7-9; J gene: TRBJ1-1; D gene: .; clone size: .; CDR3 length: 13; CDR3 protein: CASSSRGTPEAFF; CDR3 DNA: TGTGCCAGCAGCTCTCGAGGGACACCTGAAGCTTTCTTT
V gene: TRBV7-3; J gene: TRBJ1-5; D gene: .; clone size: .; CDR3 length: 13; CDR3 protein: CASSLTPGQPQHF; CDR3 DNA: TGTGCCAGCAGCTTAACCCCAGGTCAGCCCCAGCATTTT
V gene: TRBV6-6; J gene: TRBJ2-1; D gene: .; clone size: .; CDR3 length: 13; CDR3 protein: CASTRGRDNEQFF; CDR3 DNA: TGTGCCAGCACAAGGGGGAGGGACAATGAGCAGTTCTTC
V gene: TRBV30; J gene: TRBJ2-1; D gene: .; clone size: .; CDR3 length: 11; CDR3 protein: CAWSLLTEQFF; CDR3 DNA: TGTGCCTGGAGTCTCTTAACCGAGCAGTTCTTC
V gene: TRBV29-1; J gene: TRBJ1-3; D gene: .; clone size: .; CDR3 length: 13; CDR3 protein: CSVEATNRNTIYF; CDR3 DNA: TGCAGCGTTGAAGCCACAAATCGAAACACCATATATTTT
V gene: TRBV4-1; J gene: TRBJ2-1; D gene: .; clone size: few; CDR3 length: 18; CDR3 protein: CASSQARRSVGQGGEQFF; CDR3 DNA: TGCGCCAGCAGCCAAGCGCGCAGATCGGTGGGGCAAGGGGGTGAGCAGTTCTTC
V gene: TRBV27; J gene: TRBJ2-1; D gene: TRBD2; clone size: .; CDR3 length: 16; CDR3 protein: CASRLVGGLGANEQFF; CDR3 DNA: TGTGCCAGCAGGCTAGTAGGGGGACTAGGGGCCAATGAGCAGTTCTTC
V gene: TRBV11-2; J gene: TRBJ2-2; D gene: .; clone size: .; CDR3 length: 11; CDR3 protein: CASSFLGELFF; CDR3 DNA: TGTGCCAGCAGCTTTCTCGGGGAGCTGTTTTTT
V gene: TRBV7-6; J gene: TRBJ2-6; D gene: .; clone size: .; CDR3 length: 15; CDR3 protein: CASSLGGSGANVLTF; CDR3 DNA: TGTGCCAGCAGCTTAGGAGGCTCTGGGGCCAACGTCCTGACTTTC
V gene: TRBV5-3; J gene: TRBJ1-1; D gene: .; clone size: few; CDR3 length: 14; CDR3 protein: CARSLTDSLKGAFF; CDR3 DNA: TGTGCCAGAAGCTTGACGGACAGCCTTAAAGGAGCTTTCTTT
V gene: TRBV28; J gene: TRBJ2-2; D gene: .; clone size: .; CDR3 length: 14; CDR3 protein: CASRNPSNTGELFF; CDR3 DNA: TGTGCCAGCAGAAATCCTAGCAACACCGGGGAGCTGTTTTTT
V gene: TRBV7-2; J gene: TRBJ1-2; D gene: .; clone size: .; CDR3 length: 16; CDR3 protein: CASSSLGLGADYGYTF; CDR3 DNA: TGTGCCAGCAGCTCACTGGGGTTGGGGGCAGATTATGGCTACACCTTC
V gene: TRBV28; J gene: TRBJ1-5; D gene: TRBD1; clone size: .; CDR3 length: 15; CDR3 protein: CASSSSGTGKQPQHF; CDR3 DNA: TGTGCCAGCAGTTCGTCGGGGACAGGGAAACAGCCCCAGCATTTT
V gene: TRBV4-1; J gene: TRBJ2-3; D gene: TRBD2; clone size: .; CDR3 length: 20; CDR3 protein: CASSQESYTTSGRATDTQYF; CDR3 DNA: TGCGCCAGCAGCCAAGAGTCCTATACTACTAGCGGGAGGGCCACAGATACGCAGTATTTT
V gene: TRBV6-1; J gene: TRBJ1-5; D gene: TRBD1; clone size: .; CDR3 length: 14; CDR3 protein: CASVQDRGYQPQHF; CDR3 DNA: TGTGCCAGCGTTCAGGACAGGGGCTATCAGCCCCAGCATTTT
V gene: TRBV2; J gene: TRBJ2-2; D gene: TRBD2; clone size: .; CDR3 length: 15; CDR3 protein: CASSVGRELAGELFF; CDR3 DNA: TGTGCCAGCAGTGTGGGGCGGGAGTTAGCCGGGGAGCTGTTTTTT
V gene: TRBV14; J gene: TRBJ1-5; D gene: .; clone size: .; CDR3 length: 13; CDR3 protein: CASSRAPGGPQHF; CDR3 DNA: TGTGCCAGCAGCCGAGCTCCGGGCGGGCCCCAGCATTTT
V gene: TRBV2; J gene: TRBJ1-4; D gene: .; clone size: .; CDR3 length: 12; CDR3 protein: CASIGDKEKLFF; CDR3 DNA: TGTGCCAGCATCGGGGACAAAGAAAAACTGTTTTTT
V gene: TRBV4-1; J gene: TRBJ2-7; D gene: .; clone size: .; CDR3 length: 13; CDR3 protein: CASSQFGHYEQYF; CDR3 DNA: TGCGCCAGCAGCCAGTTTGGCCACTACGAGCAGTACTTC
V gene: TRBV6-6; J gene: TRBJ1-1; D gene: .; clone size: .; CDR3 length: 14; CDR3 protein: CASSYSRTEAEAFF; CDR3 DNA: TGTGCCAGCAGTTACTCGCGGACAGAAGCTGAAGCTTTCTTT
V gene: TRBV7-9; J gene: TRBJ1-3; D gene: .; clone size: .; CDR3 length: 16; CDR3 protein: CASRKGNSRGGNTIYF; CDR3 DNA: TGTGCCAGCAGAAAGGGGAACAGCCGAGGGGGAAACACCATATATTTT
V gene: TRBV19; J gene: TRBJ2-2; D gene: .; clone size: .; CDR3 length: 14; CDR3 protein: CASRRLGNTGELFF; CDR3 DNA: TGTGCCAGTCGTAGACTGGGGAACACCGGGGAGCTGTTTTTT
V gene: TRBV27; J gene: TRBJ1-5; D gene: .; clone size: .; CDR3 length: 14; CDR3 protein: CASSLSPVIQPQHF; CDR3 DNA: TGTGCCAGCAGTTTAAGCCCAGTTATACAGCCCCAGCATTTT
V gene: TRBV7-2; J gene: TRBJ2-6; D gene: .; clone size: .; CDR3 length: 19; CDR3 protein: CASSLAGGRHTSGANVLTF; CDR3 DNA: TGTGCCAGCAGCTTAGCGGGGGGAAGGCACACCTCTGGGGCCAACGTCCTGACTTTC
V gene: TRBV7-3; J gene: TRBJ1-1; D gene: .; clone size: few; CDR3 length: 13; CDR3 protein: CASSTLTNTEAFF; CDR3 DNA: TGTGCCAGCAGCACCCTTACGAACACTGAAGCTTTCTTT
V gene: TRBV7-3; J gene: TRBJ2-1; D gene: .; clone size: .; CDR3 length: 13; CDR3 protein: CASSLSWSSEQFF; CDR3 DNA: TGTGCCAGCAGCTTATCTTGGTCGTCCGAGCAGTTCTTC
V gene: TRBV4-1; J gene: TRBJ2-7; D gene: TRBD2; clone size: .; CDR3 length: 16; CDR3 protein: CASSQALAGGSYEQYF; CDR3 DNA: TGCGCCAGCAGCCAAGCCCTAGCGGGAGGGTCCTACGAGCAGTACTTC
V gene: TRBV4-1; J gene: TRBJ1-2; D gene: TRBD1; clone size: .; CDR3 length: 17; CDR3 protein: CASSQESRGRAAYGYTF; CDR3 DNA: TGCGCCAGCAGCCAAGAGTCCAGGGGGAGAGCTGCGTATGGCTACACCTTC
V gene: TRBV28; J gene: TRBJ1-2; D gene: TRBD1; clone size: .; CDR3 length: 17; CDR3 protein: CASRGFRQGQGDHGYTF; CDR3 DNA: TGTGCCAGCCGGGGGTTCCGACAGGGGCAAGGGGATCATGGCTACACCTTC
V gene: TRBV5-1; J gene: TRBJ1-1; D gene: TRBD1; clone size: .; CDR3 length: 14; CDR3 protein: CASSRRDRDTEAFF; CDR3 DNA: TGCGCCAGCAGCCGCCGGGACAGGGACACTGAAGCTTTCTTT
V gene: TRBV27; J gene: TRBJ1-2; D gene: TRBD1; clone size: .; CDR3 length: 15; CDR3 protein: CASSLSAGGNYGYTF; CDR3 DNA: TGTGCCAGCAGTTTATCGGCAGGGGGCAACTATGGCTACACCTTC
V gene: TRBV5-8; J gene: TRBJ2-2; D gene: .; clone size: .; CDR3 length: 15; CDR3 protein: CASGGLRENTGELFF; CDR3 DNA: TGTGCCAGCGGGGGTTTGCGGGAGAACACCGGGGAGCTGTTTTTT
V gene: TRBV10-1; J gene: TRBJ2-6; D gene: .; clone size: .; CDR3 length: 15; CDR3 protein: CASSDSSNGANVLTF; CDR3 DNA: TGCGCCAGCAGTGATTCTAGTAACGGGGCCAACGTCCTGACTTTC
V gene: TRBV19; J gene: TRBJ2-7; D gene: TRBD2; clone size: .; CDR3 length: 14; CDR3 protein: CASSRTGEGYEQYF; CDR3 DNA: TGTGCCAGTAGTCGTACGGGGGAGGGCTACGAGCAGTACTTC
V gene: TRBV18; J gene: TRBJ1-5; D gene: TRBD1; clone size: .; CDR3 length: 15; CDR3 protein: CASSSGQSNGVPQHF; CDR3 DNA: TGTGCCAGCTCATCGGGACAGAGTAACGGAGTGCCCCAGCATTTT
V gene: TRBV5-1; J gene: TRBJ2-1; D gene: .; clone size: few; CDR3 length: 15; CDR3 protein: CASSFGTQYYNEQFF; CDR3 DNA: TGCGCCAGCAGCTTCGGGACTCAATACTACAATGAGCAGTTCTTC
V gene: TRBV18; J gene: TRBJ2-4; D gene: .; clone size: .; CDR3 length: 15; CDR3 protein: CASSPRQGGFNIQYF; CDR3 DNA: TGTGCCAGCTCACCGAGGCAGGGGGGGTTTAACATTCAGTACTTC
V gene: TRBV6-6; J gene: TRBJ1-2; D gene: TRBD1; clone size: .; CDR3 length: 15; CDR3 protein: CASSSPTGTNYGYTF; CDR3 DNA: TGTGCCAGCAGTTCCCCGACAGGGACGAACTATGGCTACACCTTC
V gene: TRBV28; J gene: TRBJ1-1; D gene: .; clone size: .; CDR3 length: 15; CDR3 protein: CASNRGGLSVPEAFF; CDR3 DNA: TGTGCCAGCAATCGAGGAGGGTTGTCTGTTCCTGAAGCTTTCTTT
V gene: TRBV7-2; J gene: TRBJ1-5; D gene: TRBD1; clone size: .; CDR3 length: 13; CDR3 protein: CASSANRDRFQHF; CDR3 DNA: TGTGCCAGCAGCGCGAACCGGGACAGATTCCAGCATTTT
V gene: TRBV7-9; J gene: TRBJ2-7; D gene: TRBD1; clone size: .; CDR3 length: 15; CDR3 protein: CASSRTDRGTYEQYF; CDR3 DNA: TGTGCCAGCAGCCGGACCGACAGGGGAACCTACGAGCAGTACTTC
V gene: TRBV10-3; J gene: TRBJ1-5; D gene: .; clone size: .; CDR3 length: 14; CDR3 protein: CAIWAGNPNQPQHF; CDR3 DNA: TGTGCCATCTGGGCAGGGAACCCCAATCAGCCCCAGCATTTT
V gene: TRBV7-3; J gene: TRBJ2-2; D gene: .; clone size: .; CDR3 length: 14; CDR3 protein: CASSLAYSTGELFF; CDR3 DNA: TGTGCCAGCAGCTTAGCTTACAGCACCGGGGAGCTGTTTTTT
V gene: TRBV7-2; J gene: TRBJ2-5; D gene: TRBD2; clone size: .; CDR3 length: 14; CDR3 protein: CASSLSSGRETQYF; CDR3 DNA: TGTGCCAGCAGCTTATCCAGCGGGAGGGAGACCCAGTACTTC
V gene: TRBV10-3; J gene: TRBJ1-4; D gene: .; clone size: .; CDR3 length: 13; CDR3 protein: CATTGSTNEKLFF; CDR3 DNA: TGTGCCACCACAGGTTCAACTAATGAAAAACTGTTTTTT
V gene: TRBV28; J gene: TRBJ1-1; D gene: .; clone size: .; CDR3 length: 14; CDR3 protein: CASSTSQGGTEAFF; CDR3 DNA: TGTGCCAGCAGCACTAGTCAGGGAGGGACTGAAGCTTTCTTT
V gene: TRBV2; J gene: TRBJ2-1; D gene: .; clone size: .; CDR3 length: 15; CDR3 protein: CASRHGSSSYNEQFF; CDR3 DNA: TGTGCCAGCAGACACGGGAGCTCCTCCTACAATGAGCAGTTCTTC
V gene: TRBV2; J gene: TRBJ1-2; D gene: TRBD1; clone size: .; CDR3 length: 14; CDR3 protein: CASSTGTGNYGYTF; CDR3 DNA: TGTGCCAGCAGTACCGGGACAGGGAACTATGGCTACACCTTC
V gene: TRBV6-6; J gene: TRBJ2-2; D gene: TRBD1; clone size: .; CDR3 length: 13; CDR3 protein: CASTRGSTGELFF; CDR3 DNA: TGTGCCAGCACCAGGGGGAGTACCGGGGAGCTGTTTTTT
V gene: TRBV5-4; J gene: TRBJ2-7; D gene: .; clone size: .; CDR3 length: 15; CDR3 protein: CASSLNRADAYEQYF; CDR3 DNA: TGTGCCAGCAGCTTGAATCGGGCAGATGCCTACGAGCAGTACTTC
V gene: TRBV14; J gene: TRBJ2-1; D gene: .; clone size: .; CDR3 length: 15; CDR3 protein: CASSQLYSRINEQFF; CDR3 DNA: TGTGCCAGCAGCCAACTGTATTCGAGAATCAATGAGCAGTTCTTC
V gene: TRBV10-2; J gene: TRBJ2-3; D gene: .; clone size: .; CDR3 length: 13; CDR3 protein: CASGAVGTDTQYF; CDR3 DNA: TGCGCCAGCGGGGCGGTTGGCACAGATACGCAGTATTTT